Listed below are T cell receptor beta chains from one sample, sequenced in a study of T cell clusters in autoimmune cytopenias. For each CDR3 protein, TCRdb gives one entry from its re-call of the multiplex PCR reads, without DNA. The data show 5,500 to 7,500 distinct CDR3 sequences, and the top ten clones hold around 4.8%. The sample was also linked to a second study, of T cell repertoires in aging, cancer and after chemotherapy.

Material for sequencing was peripheral blood. The receptor set was obtained from a human donor in good health. The CDR3 runs from the conserved cysteine through the conserved F or W. Fields, in order: J gene, CDR3 length, clone size, V gene, CDR3 protein. Size is stated for part of the rows, as once, few or many counts, or as a class when the clone is expanded.

>TRBJ1-2|16|medium-sized|TRBV19
CASSSRTVSTSYGYTF
>TRBJ1-1|15|-|TRBV10-3
CAISESTGAGTEAFF
>TRBJ1-2|13|medium-sized|TRBV18
CASSPGGNYGYTF
>TRBJ2-3|14|medium-sized|TRBV15
CATSRDSPADTQYF
>TRBJ1-6|12|-|TRBV7-9
CASTGVDLPLHF
>TRBJ2-5|15|-|TRBV30
CAWVAGAHYGVAQYF
>TRBJ1-2|14|medium-sized|TRBV13
CASSLGQGIDGYTF
>TRBJ1-4|17|medium-sized|TRBV5-4
CASSPRTGSRGDEKLFF
>TRBJ1-2|14|-|TRBV27
CASRPGNQNYGYTF
>TRBJ2-3|16|-|TRBV24-1
CATSDYERGGTDTQYF
>TRBJ2-2|14|-|TRBV20-1
CSASARGGPGELFF
>TRBJ1-1|16|medium-sized|TRBV27
CASSLSGQGTNTEAFF
>TRBJ1-2|11|-|TRBV10-3
CATRTGYGYTF
>TRBJ2-3|14|-|TRBV7-2
CASSPSVRTDTQYF
>TRBJ2-3|12|medium-sized|TRBV29-1
CSAPWSTDTQYF
>TRBJ2-3|16|-|TRBV7-2
CASSLAYGTRTDTQYF
>TRBJ2-2|17|-|TRBV7-3
CASSLGLAGGSVRGAVF
>TRBJ2-7|11|-|TRBV12-3/TRBV12-4
CASSVRGEQYF
>TRBJ2-3|17|medium-sized|TRBV5-4
CASSQLAGGFGTDTQYF
>TRBJ2-2|16|large|TRBV10-3
CAISVLSSGDGGELFF
>TRBJ2-1|16|-|TRBV12-3/TRBV12-4
CASSSPGLAGGNEQFF
>TRBJ1-5|13|-|TRBV27
CASSLLGGQPQHF
>TRBJ2-7|15|-|TRBV6-5
CVAADGLGDSYEQYF
>TRBJ1-2|16|-|TRBV5-4
CASSPGGRGSNYGYTF
>TRBJ2-3|13|medium-sized|TRBV5-5
CASNEGGTDTQYF
>TRBJ2-1|15|medium-sized|TRBV5-6
CASSFLRASYNEQFF
>TRBJ1-4|14|-|TRBV6-6
CASTTSGTVEKLFF
>TRBJ1-5|14|-|TRBV5-1
CASSVAGGNQPQHF
>TRBJ2-3|15|medium-sized|TRBV29-1
CSVEAEPISTDTQYF
>TRBJ2-2|16|medium-sized|TRBV29-1
CSVIGLAAANTGELFF
>TRBJ2-7|14|medium-sized|TRBV19
CASSIGVGGYEQYF
>TRBJ2-7|14|-|TRBV5-8
CASSRGQGLYEQYF
>TRBJ2-7|15|-|TRBV5-1
CASSLGGQGAGEQYF
>TRBJ1-2|13|medium-sized|TRBV11-1
CASSLTGDYGYTF
>TRBJ1-4|15|-|TRBV6-1
CPSSSRQPAGEKLFF
>TRBJ2-2|14|medium-sized|TRBV18
CASSLEGAAGELFF
>TRBJ2-7|14|-|TRBV7-9
CASSLGQGRYEQYF
>TRBJ1-3|14|-|TRBV6-6
CASTLDYSGNTIYF
>TRBJ2-5|16|-|TRBV7-2
CASSLARDRGRETQYF
>TRBJ2-7|16|medium-sized|TRBV5-5
CASSLAGGLGPYEQYF
>TRBJ2-5|15|medium-sized|TRBV27
CASATGTVGIETQYF
>TRBJ2-7|13|medium-sized|TRBV30
CAWTWGRTYEQYF
>TRBJ2-5|15|-|TRBV27
CASSLSRGYQETQYF
>TRBJ2-1|12|-|TRBV10-3
CAALAGVNEQFF
>TRBJ2-7|11|-|TRBV11-2
CASSLFYEQYF
>TRBJ2-3|15|medium-sized|TRBV29-1
CSVPPLGGGTDTQYF
>TRBJ2-3|14|medium-sized|TRBV6-2/TRBV6-3
CASSYRAHTDTQYF
>TRBJ1-5|13|-|TRBV6-6
CASKDYSNQPQHF
>TRBJ2-5|15|medium-sized|TRBV5-6
CASSEMESGSLTQYF
>TRBJ1-3|15|-|TRBV6-6
CASRRTSPRGNNIYF
>TRBJ2-3|14|-|TRBV20-1
CSASSGGVTDTQYF
>TRBJ1-2|14|medium-sized|TRBV6-6
CASTGRAVRSGYTF
>TRBJ2-2|12|medium-sized|TRBV7-2
CASSLRVGELFF
>TRBJ2-1|18|-|TRBV4-3
CASSQDHPGGSSYNEQFF
>TRBJ2-3|16|medium-sized|TRBV5-5
CASSLLAGRSTDTQYF
>TRBJ1-2|14|-|TRBV7-9
CASSQDGTNYGYTF
>TRBJ1-3|16|-|TRBV10-3
CAISWTGRPSGNTIYF
>TRBJ2-1|15|medium-sized|TRBV5-4
CASSLTSGGNNEQFF
>TRBJ2-3|17|large|TRBV19
CASRMDPTSGSADTQYF